Reported below is one T cell receptor (beta chain). The data were taken from a study of OX40 agonist ivuxolimab in advanced cancers. The protocol was immunoSEQ multiplex PCR, while the TCRdb copy is restricted to in-frame clones and leaves out a portion. The sample shows fewer than 55,000 clones, more than 75% of them seen only once. Germline trimming cut 1 base from V and 2 bases from J; bases unmatched to any gene: 2. The CDR3 consists of 14 residues. Per the germline V gene, CDR1 is SGHDT and CDR2 is YYEEEE. This TCR was sampled from an adult with an advanced solid tumor such as melanoma, head and neck, liver or kidney cancer. The starting material was CD4+ or CD8+ T cells sorted from blood, obtained in a trial of the OX40 agonist ivuxolimab. This chain uses TRBV5-6 with TRBJ2-7, with TRBD1 identical over 8 bases. This CDR3 reads CASSLSGQAYEQYF. The CDR3 nucleotides read TGTGCCAGCAGCTTGTCGGGACAGGCCTACGAGCAGTACTTC. Drawing the rest from reference TRBV5-6 and TRBJ2-7, the complete variable domain is DAGVTQSPTHLIKTRGQQVTLRCSPKSGHDTVSWYQQALGQGPQFIFQYYEEEERQRGNFPDRFSGHQFPNYSSELNVNALLLGDSALYLCASSLSGQAYEQYFGPGTRLTVT.